This T cell receptor (beta chain) was documented in a study of blood T cell repertoires in COVID-19 (dated by TCRdb to 2018 to 2021). In the study overall: Samples covering the acute and convalescent phases of COVID-19 were provided by collaborators in the United States, Italy and Spain. The material from the prospective study consisted of cDNA or gDNA derived from T cells, B-cell-depleted T cells, or PBMCs. Subjects who had been exposed to COVID-19, were actively infected with it, or had recovered from it provided the deeply sampled blood TCRbeta repertoires that made up the dataset. The repertoires were made available in a free public database intended to serve as a resource for research on the immune response to SARS-CoV-2. Samples came from the ongoing ImmuneRACE study (first 160 participants) plus 1,254 subjects from 6 global collaborators. A de-identified subject ID, COVID-19 status, age in years and sex were almost always included in the sample metadata. HLA class I and class II types, where available, came from metadata supplied by the sample provider rather than from assay-based typing. General study outcomes and caveats: Clinical and demographic metadata were provided uncurated, with the amount varying by source and participant.

The CDR3 has 17 amino acids, counting the end cysteine and phenylalanine. The kept DNA is CDR3 alone, 51 bases in frame from the first base. V loses 0 bases at its end and J loses 5 bases; junction bases beyond the gene matches: 6. CDR1 and CDR2 (SGHAT, FQDESV) derive from the germline V gene (reference sequence). The immunoSEQ Assay, a bias-controlled multiplex PCR, was used to amplify TCRbeta CDR3 regions from genomic DNA. Turning to the authors' computational methods: The number of nucleated cells in each sample was estimated from the amplification of reference gene primers within the assay. To quantify the absolute abundance of each unique TCRbeta CDR3 rearrangement, sequence reads were collapsed and filtered. For each sample, productive Simpson clonality was calculated as the square root of Simpson's diversity index over productive rearrangements. TCRdb holds this immuneACCESS table with in-frame rearrangements only. Some clones are missing; in checked studies, unresolved V genes explain under half, and the rest has no known cause. D and trimming were read from the DNA, whereas the V and J calls and clone size are those reported in that table. This sample is represented by 85,000 to 95,000 clones; 89% of them were singletons. Approximately 5.4% of the sample goes to the ten largest clones.

Of note for this clone: It lacks a known antigen. The input lacks base qualities; no much larger clone sits a single base away.

One collaborating source in Seattle enrolled patients during active infection and followed them longitudinally through the course of disease. Whole blood was collected in K2EDTA tubes by collaborating institutions according to the institutions' own protocols. For TCRbeta analysis, collaborators shipped samples as frozen whole blood, isolated PBMCs, or DNA extracted from either of those sample types. Recombination connected TRBV11-1 to TRBJ2-5, and TRBD2 aligns with 13 junction nucleotides. This receptor was taken from a man between 60 and 70 years old with COVID-19, enrolled during active disease. Specimen: peripheral blood. The nucleotide sequence is TGTGCCAGCAGCTTAGCGCGGGGACTAGCGGGACCGGAGACCCAGTACTTC. Its translation is CASSLARGLAGPETQYF.